These T cell receptor beta chains were read from a single sample in a study of sequential checkpoint blockade in melanoma. Data came from immunoSEQ multiplex PCR; TCRdb stores just in-frame clones and leaves some out. The sample includes just over 20,000 clones, around 27% of them seen just once. This specimen was tumor tissue (inferred from file names), taken from a patient given nivolumab and ipilimumab in sequence. Source of these receptors: a human donor with melanoma. Both conserved end residues are part of each CDR3. Each record gives: V gene, D gene, CDR3 length, clone size, J gene, CDR3 DNA, CDR3 protein. A D gene is named only where the DNA matches it firmly. Expanded clones are given a class, and other clones once, few, many or no size at all.

>TRBV28|NA|16|NA|TRBJ1-6
TGTGCCAGCAGTTTACGCGGGTACTCCTATAATTCACCCCTCCACTTT
CASSLRGYSYNSPLHF
>TRBV6-7|TRBD1|15|few|TRBJ2-5
TGTGCCAGCACCGCCGGGACAGGGAAGGAAGAGACCCAGTACTTC
CASTAGTGKEETQYF
>TRBV18|NA|14|NA|TRBJ2-1
TGTGCCAGCTCAGTTACTGTGGTTAACAATGAGCAGTTCTTC
CASSVTVVNNEQFF
>TRBV28|TRBD1|16|NA|TRBJ1-2
TGTGCCAGCAGTTTACTGGACAGGGGCGCTAACTATGGCTACACCTTC
CASSLLDRGANYGYTF
>TRBV19|TRBD2|18|few|TRBJ2-1
TGTGCCAGCCTACCCGGCGGACTAGCGGGGCCCAAGGGGAATGAGCAGTTCTTC
CASLPGGLAGPKGNEQFF
>TRBV28|NA|13|NA|TRBJ1-2
TGTGCCAGCAGTTTCACAGAGACATATGGCTACACCTTC
CASSFTETYGYTF
>TRBV28|NA|15|NA|TRBJ1-3
TGTGCCAGCAGTACCGGGCCCCGGGGAGGAAACACCATATATTTT
CASSTGPRGGNTIYF
>TRBV18|TRBD2|15|NA|TRBJ2-7
TGTGCCAGCTCACCCCCGGGGGGGGGTGATTACGAGCAGTACTTC
CASSPPGGGDYEQYF
>TRBV7-7|TRBD1|15|few|TRBJ2-7
TGTGCCAGCAGCCCCGGGACAGGCCCTTTCTACGAGCAGTACTTC
CASSPGTGPFYEQYF
>TRBV6-8|NA|14|few|TRBJ1-1
TGTGCCAGCAGTTACCTTGGGACCTACACTGAAGCTTTCTTT
CASSYLGTYTEAFF
>TRBV9|NA|17|NA|TRBJ2-1
TGTGCCAGCAGCGTAGGGCCATTGAGCGGAAAAAACAATGAGCAGTTCTTC
CASSVGPLSGKNNEQFF
>TRBV11-3|NA|16|NA|TRBJ2-3
TGTGCCAGCAGCCTTCGGACAGAGGTCTCCACAGATACGCAGTATTTT
CASSLRTEVSTDTQYF
>TRBV28|NA|13|few|TRBJ1-4
TGTGCCAGCAGTTGGGGGACACAAGAAAAACTGTTTTTT
CASSWGTQEKLFF
>TRBV19|NA|12|NA|TRBJ1-3
TGTGCCAGTAGTACACAGGGAAACACCATATATTTT
CASSTQGNTIYF
>TRBV6-8|NA|12|few|TRBJ1-1
TGTGCCAGCAGTTACGAGGGGACTGAAGCTTTCTTT
CASSYEGTEAFF
>TRBV23-1|NA|13|few|TRBJ1-2
TGCGCCAGCAGCTTACAGGGTGACTATGGCTACACCTTC
CASSLQGDYGYTF
>TRBV6-8|NA|14|few|TRBJ1-5
TGTGCCAGCAGGGAAACAGGGATTAATCAGCCCCAGCATTTT
CASRETGINQPQHF
>TRBV28|NA|16|NA|TRBJ2-5
TGTGCCAGCAGTTTCCCTGGGTTACAGCCCCAAGAGACCCAGTACTTC
CASSFPGLQPQETQYF
>TRBV9|NA|15|few|TRBJ2-2
TGTGCCACCCGACAGGCCCCTGGTGTGTACGGGGAGCTGTTTTTT
CATRQAPGVYGELFF
>TRBV25-1|NA|12|NA|TRBJ2-2
TGTGCCAGCAGTGAAAACACCGGGGAGCTGTTTTTT
CASSENTGELFF
>TRBV29-1|NA|12|NA|TRBJ2-3
TGCAGCGTGGGACAATCGACAGATACGCAGTATTTT
CSVGQSTDTQYF
>TRBV19|TRBD1|13|NA|TRBJ1-5
TGTGCCAGTAGTATGGGACAGAGTCAGCCCCAGCATTTT
CASSMGQSQPQHF
>TRBV6-8|TRBD1|15|few|TRBJ2-1
TGTGCCAGCAATTTCCGGGACAGGCCTTTGGATGAGCAGTTCTTC
CASNFRDRPLDEQFF
>TRBV9|NA|13|few|TRBJ2-5
TGTGCCAGCAGCGTAGGGTACCAAGAGACCCAGTACTTC
CASSVGYQETQYF
>TRBV29-1|TRBD2|14|few|TRBJ2-7
TGCAGCGTGGGACTAGCGAGAAGCTCCTACGAGCAGTACTTC
CSVGLARSSYEQYF